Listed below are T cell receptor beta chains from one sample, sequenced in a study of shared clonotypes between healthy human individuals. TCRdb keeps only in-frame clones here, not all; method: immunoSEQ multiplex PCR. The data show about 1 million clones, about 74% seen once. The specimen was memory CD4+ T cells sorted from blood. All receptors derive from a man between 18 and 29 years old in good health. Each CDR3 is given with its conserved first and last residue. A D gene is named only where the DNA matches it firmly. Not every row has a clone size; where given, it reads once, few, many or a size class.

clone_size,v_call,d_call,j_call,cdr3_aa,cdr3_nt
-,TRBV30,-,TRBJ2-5,CAWSADEETQYF,TGTGCCTGGAGTGCTGACGAAGAGACCCAGTACTTC
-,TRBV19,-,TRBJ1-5,CASSRKGEGNSNQPQHF,TGTGCCAGTAGTCGGAAGGGGGAGGGAAATAGCAATCAGCCCCAGCATTTT
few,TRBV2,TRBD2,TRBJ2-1,CATTLAGGYNEQFF,TGTGCCACCACACTAGCGGGAGGCTACAATGAGCAGTTCTTC
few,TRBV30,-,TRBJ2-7,CAWEQSYEQYF,TGTGCCTGGGAGCAGTCCTACGAGCAGTACTTC
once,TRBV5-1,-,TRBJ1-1,CASSFGREGMNTEAFF,TGCGCCAGCAGCTTCGGCAGGGAGGGGATGAACACTGAAGCTTTCTTT
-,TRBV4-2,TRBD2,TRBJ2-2,CASSPGLAGSGELFF,TGTGCCAGCAGCCCGGGACTAGCGGGGTCCGGGGAGCTGTTTTTT
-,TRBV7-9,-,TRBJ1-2,CASSLGTTGGSGGYTF,TGTGCCAGCAGCTTAGGAACTACAGGTGGAAGTGGTGGCTACACCTTC
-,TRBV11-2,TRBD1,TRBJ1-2,CASSFWTGDGYTF,TGTGCCAGCAGCTTTTGGACAGGAGATGGCTACACCTTC
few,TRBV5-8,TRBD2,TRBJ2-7,CASRPGTTTRSYEQYF,TGTGCCAGCAGACCCGGGACTACGACACGCTCCTACGAGCAGTACTTC
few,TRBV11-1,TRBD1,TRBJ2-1,CASSLGTGGNEQFF,TGTGCCAGCAGCTTAGGGACAGGGGGTAATGAGCAGTTCTTC
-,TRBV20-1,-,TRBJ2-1,CSAIGGAGQFF,TGCAGTGCCATTGGGGGCGCGGGGCAGTTCTTC
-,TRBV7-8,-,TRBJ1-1,CASSLPRGGIKNTEAFF,TGTGCCAGCAGCTTACCCAGGGGAGGGATAAAAAACACTGAAGCTTTCTTT
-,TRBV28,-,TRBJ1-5,CASSLGGFNQPQHF,TGTGCCAGCAGTTTAGGAGGGTTCAATCAGCCCCAGCATTTT
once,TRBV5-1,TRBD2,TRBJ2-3,CASSLETSGRAGKYF,TGCGCCAGCAGCTTGGAAACTAGCGGGAGGGCCGGAAAGTATTTT
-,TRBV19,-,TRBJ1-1,CASSSVNLNTEAFF,TGTGCCAGTAGTAGTGTGAACCTGAACACTGAAGCTTTCTTT
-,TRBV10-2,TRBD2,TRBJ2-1,CASNLGLAGGEQFF,TGCGCCAGCAATCTGGGACTAGCGGGAGGAGAGCAGTTCTTC
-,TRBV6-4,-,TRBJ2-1,CASSETNEQFF,TGTGCCAGCAGTGAAACCAATGAGCAGTTCTTC
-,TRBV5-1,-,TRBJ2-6,CASSFTQTGANVLTF,TGCGCCAGCAGCTTTACCCAAACAGGGGCCAACGTCCTGACTTTC
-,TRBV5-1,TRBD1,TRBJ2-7,CAREVDRGPYEQYF,TGCGCCAGGGAGGTGGACAGGGGACCTTACGAGCAGTACTTC
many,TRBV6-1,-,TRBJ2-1,CASSEQSYNEQFF,TGTGCCAGCAGTGAGCAGTCATACAATGAGCAGTTCTTC
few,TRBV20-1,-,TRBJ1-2,CSAPVGGYTF,TGCAGTGCTCCGGTGGGTGGCTACACCTTC
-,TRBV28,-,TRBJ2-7,CASSNWDQTPYEQYF,TGTGCCAGCAGTAATTGGGACCAAACCCCCTACGAGCAGTACTTC
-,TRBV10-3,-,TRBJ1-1,CAISAGGVNTEAFF,TGTGCCATCAGTGCGGGGGGGGTGAACACTGAAGCTTTCTTT
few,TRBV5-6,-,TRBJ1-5,CASSLGSVNQPQHF,TGTGCCAGCAGCTTGGGGTCCGTCAATCAGCCCCAGCATTTT
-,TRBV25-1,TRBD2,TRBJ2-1,CASTPQVGSGNYNEQFF,TGTGCCAGCACCCCCCAAGTCGGGAGCGGGAACTACAATGAGCAGTTCTTC
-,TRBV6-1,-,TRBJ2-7,CASSERGEGEYF,TGTGCCAGCAGTGAAAGGGGCGAAGGGGAGTACTTC
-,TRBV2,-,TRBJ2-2,CASSEVRGTGELFF,TGTGCCAGCAGTGAAGTCAGGGGCACCGGGGAGCTGTTTTTT
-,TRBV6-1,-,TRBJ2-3,CASSPTRDGTQYF,TGTGCCAGCAGCCCAACCCGGGACGGCACGCAGTATTTT
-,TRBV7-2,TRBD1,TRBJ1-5,CASSQIDRVAQHF,TGTGCCAGCAGCCAAATCGACAGGGTCGCCCAGCATTTT
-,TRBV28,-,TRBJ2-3,CASSSRLSSTDTQYF,TGTGCCAGTTCGAGCAGGCTTTCTAGCACAGATACGCAGTATTTT